The clone carrying this TCR beta chain has at least ten counts. What it binds is unknown. These data are taken from a study of regulatory T cells in long-lasting Graves disease. Study at large: With positive TSH receptor antibodies and over 5 years of antithyroid drugs, Graves' disease was considered persistent. Study results and caveats: New patients shared fewer public clonotypes (966) than persistent patients did (about 2,700). Samples came from peripheral blood alone, without thyroid tissue.

From germline, CDR1 is SGHTA and CDR2 FQGNSA. V was cut by 5 bases and J by 3 bases, with 14 bases left in between. The CDR3 is 14 amino acids. Regarding time point: persistent/refractory GD, antithyroid drugs over 5 years with positive TRAb. The TCR library used RNA extracted from PBMCs. Sequencing libraries for TCR beta were prepared with iRepertoire HTBI primers and Arm-PCR of CDR3 regions. MiXCR, applied by TCRdb to the multiplex PCR reads, yields one record per CDR3 protein. Of 300,000 to 350,000 distinct CDR3 sequences listed, 20% are singletons. The sequence derives from a female donor with Graves disease. The source material was peripheral blood mononuclear cells (PBMCs), sampled when the disease was refractory, from a patient treated with antithyroid drugs. V and J are TRBV7-2 and TRBJ2-7; a possible D gene is TRBD2 (5 bases). CDR3 protein: CASSALPGNYEQYF. CDR3 sequence (DNA): TGTGCCAGCAGCGCCCTCCCGGGGAACTACGAGCAGTACTTC.